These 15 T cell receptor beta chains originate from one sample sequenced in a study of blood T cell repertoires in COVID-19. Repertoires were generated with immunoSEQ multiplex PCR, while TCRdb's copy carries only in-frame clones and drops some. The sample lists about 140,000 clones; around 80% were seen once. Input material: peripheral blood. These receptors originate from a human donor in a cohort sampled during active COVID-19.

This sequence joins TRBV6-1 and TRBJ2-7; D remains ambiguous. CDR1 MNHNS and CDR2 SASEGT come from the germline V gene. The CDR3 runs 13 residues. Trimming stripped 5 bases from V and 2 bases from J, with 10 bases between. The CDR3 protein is CASSRTVTYEQYF. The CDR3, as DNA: TGTGCCAGCAGTCGTACGGTTACCTACGAGCAGTACTTC.

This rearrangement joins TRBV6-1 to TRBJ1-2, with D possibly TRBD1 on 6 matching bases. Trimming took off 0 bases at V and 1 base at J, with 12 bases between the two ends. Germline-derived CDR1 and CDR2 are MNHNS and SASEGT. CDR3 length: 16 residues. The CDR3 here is CASSEAPTGYNYGYTF. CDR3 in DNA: TGTGCCAGCAGTGAAGCACCGACAGGTTATAACTATGGCTACACCTTC.

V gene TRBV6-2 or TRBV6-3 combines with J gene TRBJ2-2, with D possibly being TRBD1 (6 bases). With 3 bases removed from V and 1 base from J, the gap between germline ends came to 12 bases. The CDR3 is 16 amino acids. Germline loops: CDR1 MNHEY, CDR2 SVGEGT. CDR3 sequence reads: CASSYGTRKNTGELFF. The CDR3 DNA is TGTGCCAGCAGTTATGGGACAAGAAAGAACACCGGGGAGCTGTTTTTT.

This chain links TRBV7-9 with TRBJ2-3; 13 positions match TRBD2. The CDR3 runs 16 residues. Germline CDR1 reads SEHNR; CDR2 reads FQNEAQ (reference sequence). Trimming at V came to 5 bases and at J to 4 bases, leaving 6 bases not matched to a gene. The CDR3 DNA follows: TGTGCCAGCAGCCCCAGACTAGCGGGGGGCGCAGATACGCAGTATTTT. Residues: CASSPRLAGGADTQYF.

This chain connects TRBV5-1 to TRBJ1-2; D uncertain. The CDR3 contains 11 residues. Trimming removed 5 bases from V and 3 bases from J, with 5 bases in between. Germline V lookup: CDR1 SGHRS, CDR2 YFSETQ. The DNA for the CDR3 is TGCGCCAGCAGTTCTGACTATGGCTACACCTTC. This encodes CASSSDYGYTF.

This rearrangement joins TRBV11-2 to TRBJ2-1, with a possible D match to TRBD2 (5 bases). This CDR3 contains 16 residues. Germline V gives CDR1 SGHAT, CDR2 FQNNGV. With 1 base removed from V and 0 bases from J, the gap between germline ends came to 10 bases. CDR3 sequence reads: CASSLGVGSSYNEQFF. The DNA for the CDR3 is TGTGCCAGCAGCTTAGGGGTGGGGAGCTCCTACAATGAGCAGTTCTTC. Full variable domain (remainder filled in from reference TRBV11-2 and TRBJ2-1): EAGVAQSPRYKIIEKRQSVAFWCNPISGHATLYWYQQILGQGPKLLIQFQNNGVVDDSQLPKDRFSAERLKGVDSTLKIQPAKLEDSAVYLCASSLGVGSSYNEQFFGPGTRLTVL.

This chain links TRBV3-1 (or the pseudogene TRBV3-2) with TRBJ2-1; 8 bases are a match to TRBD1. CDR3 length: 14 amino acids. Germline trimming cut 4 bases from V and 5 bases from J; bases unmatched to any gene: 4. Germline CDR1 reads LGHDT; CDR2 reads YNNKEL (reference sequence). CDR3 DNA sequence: TGTGCCAGCAGCCTCACAGGGGGTAACAATGAGCAGTTCTTC. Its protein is CASSLTGGNNEQFF.

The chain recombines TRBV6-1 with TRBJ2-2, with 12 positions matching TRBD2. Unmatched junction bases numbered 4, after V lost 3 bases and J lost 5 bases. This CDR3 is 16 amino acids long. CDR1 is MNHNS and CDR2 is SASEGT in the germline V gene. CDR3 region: CASSEIGLAGTGELFF. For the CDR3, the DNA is TGTGCCAGCAGTGAGATCGGACTAGCGGGGACCGGGGAGCTGTTTTTT.

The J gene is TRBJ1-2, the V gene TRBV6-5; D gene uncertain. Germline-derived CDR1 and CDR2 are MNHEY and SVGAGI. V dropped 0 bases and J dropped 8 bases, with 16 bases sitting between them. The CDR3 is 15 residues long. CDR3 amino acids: CASSYSRTEPMGYTF. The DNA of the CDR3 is TGTGCCAGCAGTTACTCAAGGACTGAACCTATGGGCTACACCTTC.

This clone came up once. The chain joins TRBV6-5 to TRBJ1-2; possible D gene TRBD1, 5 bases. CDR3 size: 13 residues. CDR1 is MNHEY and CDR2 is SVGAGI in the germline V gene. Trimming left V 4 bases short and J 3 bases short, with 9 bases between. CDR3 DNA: TGTGCCAGCAGTTTCGACAGTGACTATGGCTACACCTTC. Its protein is CASSFDSDYGYTF.

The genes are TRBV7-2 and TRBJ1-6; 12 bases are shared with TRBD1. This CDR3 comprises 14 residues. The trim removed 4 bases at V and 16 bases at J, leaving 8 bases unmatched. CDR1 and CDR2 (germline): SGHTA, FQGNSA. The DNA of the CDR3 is TGTGCCAGCAGCTCGGGACAGGGGGCGCGGGCACTCCACTTT. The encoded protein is CASSSGQGARALHF.

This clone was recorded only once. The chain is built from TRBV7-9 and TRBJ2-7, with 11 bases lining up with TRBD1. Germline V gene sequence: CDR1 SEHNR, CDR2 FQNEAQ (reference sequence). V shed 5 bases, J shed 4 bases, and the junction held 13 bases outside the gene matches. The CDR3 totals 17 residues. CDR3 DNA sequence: TGTGCCAGCAGCACGGGACAGGGGGTGTTTGTGGGGTACGAGCAGTACTTC. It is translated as CASSTGQGVFVGYEQYF.

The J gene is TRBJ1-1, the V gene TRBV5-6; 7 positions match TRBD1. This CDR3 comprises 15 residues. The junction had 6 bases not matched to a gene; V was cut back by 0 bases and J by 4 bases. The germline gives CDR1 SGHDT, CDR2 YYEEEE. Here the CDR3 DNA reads TGTGCCAGCAGCTTGGAAAGGGGGCGGGGCACTGAAGCTTTCTTT. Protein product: CASSLERGRGTEAFF.

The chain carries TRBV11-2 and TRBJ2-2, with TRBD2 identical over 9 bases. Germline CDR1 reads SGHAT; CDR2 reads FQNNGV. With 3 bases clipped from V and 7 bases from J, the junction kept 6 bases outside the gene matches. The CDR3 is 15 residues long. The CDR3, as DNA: TGTGCCAGCAGCTTTCCGCGGGGGGGCGTCGGGGAGCTGTTTTTT. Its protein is CASSFPRGGVGELFF. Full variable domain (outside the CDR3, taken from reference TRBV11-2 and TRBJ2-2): EAGVAQSPRYKIIEKRQSVAFWCNPISGHATLYWYQQILGQGPKLLIQFQNNGVVDDSQLPKDRFSAERLKGVDSTLKIQPAKLEDSAVYLCASSFPRGGVGELFFGEGSRLTVL.

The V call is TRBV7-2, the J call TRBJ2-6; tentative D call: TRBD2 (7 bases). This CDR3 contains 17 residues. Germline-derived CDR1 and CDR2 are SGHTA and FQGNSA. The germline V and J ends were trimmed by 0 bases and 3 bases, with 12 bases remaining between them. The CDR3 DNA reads TGTGCCAGCAGCTTAGCGGCGGGGGCTGGTGGGGCCAACGTCCTGACTTTC. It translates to CASSLAAGAGGANVLTF.